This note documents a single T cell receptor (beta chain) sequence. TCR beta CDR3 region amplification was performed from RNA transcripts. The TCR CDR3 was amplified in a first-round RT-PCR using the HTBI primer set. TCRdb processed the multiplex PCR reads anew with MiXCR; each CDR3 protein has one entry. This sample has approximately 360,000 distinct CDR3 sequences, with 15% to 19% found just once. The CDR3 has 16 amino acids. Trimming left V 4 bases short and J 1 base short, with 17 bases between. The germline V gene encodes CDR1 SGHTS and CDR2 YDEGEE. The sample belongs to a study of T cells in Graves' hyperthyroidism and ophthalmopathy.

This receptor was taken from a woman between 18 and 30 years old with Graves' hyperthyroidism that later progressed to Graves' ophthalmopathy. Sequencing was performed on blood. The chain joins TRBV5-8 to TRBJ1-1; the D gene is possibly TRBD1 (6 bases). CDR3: CASSPWTAQRNTEAFF. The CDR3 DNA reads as TGTGCCAGCAGCCCGTGGACAGCCCAAAGGAACACTGAAGCTTTCTTT.